This T cell receptor (beta chain) was identified during a study of lymphopenia after photon versus proton radiotherapy. Germline V gives CDR1 SGHRS, CDR2 YFSETQ. V shed 4 bases and J 2 bases; nucleotides not matched to a gene: 6. The CDR3 runs 17 residues. Profiled with immunoSEQ multiplex PCR; TCRdb holds only in-frame clones, not every one. This table holds tens of thousands of clones, around 82% found once. This clone was observed once. Its antigen is not identified. Study-level findings and limits: After the lymphocyte nadir, photon-treated repertoires showed oligoclonal expansion, especially of CD8+ Temra cells.

This TCR was recovered from a man aged 60 to 69 with pancreatic cancer. The gene calls are TRBV5-1 and TRBJ2-6; 10 bases match TRBD1. The material sequenced was peripheral blood, taken from a patient treated with proton-based radiotherapy. The CDR3 sequence is CASSAGTGATGANVLTF. The CDR3 nucleotides are TGCGCCAGCAGCGCAGGGACAGGGGCGACTGGGGCCAACGTCCTGACTTTC.